The T cell receptor (beta chain) described here comes from a study of cytomegalovirus exposure and HLA in healthy donors. It was with 60 Vbeta and 13 Jbeta primers that the PCR ran. TCRdb's copy holds only in-frame clones and misses some; the assay was immunoSEQ multiplex PCR. The table shows about 180,000 clones, with 81% occurring only once. The clonotype originates from a woman aged 25-40 years in good health and CMV-seronegative. The material sequenced was PBMCs.

CDR3 residues: CASSFNSNFRSYNEQFF. For the CDR3, the DNA is TGTGCCAGCAGTTTCAACAGCAACTTTCGCTCCTACAATGAGCAGTTCTTC. The chain recombines TRBV28 with TRBJ2-1; D uncertain. Between the trimmed V and J ends, which lost 3 bases and 0 bases, there was a span of 15 bases. This CDR3 region has 17 residues. Germline lookup yields CDR1 MDHEN and CDR2 SYDVKM.